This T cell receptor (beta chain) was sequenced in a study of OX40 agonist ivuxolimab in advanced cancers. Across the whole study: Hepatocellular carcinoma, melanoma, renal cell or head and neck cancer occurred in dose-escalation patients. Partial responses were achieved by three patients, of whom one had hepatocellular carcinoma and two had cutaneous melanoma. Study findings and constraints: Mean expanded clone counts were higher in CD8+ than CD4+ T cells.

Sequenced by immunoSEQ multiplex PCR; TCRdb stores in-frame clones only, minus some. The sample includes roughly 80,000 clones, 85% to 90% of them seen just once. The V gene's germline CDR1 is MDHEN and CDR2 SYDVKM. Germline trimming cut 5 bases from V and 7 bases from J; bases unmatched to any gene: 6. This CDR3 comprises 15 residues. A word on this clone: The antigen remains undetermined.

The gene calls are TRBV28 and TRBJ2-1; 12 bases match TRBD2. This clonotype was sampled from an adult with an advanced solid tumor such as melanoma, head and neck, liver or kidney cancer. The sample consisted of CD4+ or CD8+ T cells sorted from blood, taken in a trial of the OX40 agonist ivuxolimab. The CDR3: CASSHTGTSGNEQFF. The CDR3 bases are TGTGCCAGCAGTCACACCGGGACTAGCGGGAATGAGCAGTTCTTC.